This entry lists 32 T cell receptor beta chains sequenced from one sample in a study of blood T cell repertoires in COVID-19 (dated by TCRdb to about 2020). Library preparation employed the immunoSEQ multiplex PCR assay. TCRdb mirrors the immuneACCESS table, restricted to in-frame sequences. Some clones are absent from its copies; in checked studies, under half trace to an unresolved V gene, and the reason for the others is unknown. The sample table contains hundreds of thousands of clones; only one count was recorded for almost 85% of them. The ten largest clones capture over 1.5% of the sample. The sequencing sample was made of peripheral blood. Receptors were obtained from a woman of 80 years or more with acute or convalescent COVID-19.

V usage is TRBV24-1 and J usage is TRBJ2-1; perhaps TRBD1 as D (6 bases). Germline V lookup: CDR1 KGHDR, CDR2 SFDVKD. The V and J ends lost 2 bases and 0 bases respectively, with 22 bases between them. There are 20 residues in the CDR3. The CDR3 nucleotides read TGTGCCACCAGTGATTGCGGAACAAGGGGGAATATTGGCTCCTACAATGAGCAGTTCTTC. Its protein product is CATSDCGTRGNIGSYNEQFF.

The gene calls are TRBV10-1 and TRBJ1-3; D gene uncertain. The germline V gene encodes CDR1 WNHNN and CDR2 SYGVQD (reference sequence). The CDR3 is 15 amino acids. Trimming removed 3 bases at V and 4 bases at J, with 13 bases between. Here the CDR3 DNA reads TGCGCCAGCAGTGAAGAAGAGGGCAGGGGAAACACCATATATTTT. Translating gives CASSEEEGRGNTIYF.

This clone has a handful of counts. The chain carries TRBV5-6 and TRBJ2-1; D gene unclear. The germline V gene has CDR1 SGHDT and CDR2 YYEEEE. The CDR3 length is 15 residues. V lost 2 bases to trimming and J lost 4 bases, with 13 bases between them. The chain's CDR3 is CASSFGPNPYNEQFF. CDR3 nucleotide sequence: TGTGCCAGCAGCTTTGGGCCAAACCCTTACAATGAGCAGTTCTTC.

V gene TRBV2 combines with J gene TRBJ1-1, with D uncertain. This CDR3 is built from 11 residues. V lost 7 bases and J lost 7, with 10 bases in between. Germline CDR1 reads SNHLY; CDR2 reads FYNNEI. This CDR3 reads CASNQDNEAFF. The CDR3 DNA follows: TGTGCCAGCAACCAGGATAATGAAGCTTTCTTT.

DNA for the CDR3: TGCGCCAGCAGCCTGACTGGGGGCGCTGACACTGAAGCTTTCTTT. Translated, it gives CASSLTGGADTEAFF. The chain has TRBV5-1 and TRBJ1-1, with D possibly being TRBD1 (6 bases). The CDR3 is 15 amino acids. From germline, CDR1 is SGHRS and CDR2 YFSETQ. V lost 4 bases and J lost 3, with 16 bases in between.

Notes on this clone: At the DNA level, this CDR3 is encoded by other sequences in the same sample as well. The chain has TRBV7-8 and TRBJ1-1; no reliable D call. Between the trimmed V and J ends, which lost 1 base and 1 base, there was a span of 7 bases. The CDR3 sequence is 14 residues long. Germline values: CDR1 SGHVS, CDR2 FQNEAQ. The CDR3 loop is CASSLVAGNTEAFF. The CDR3, as DNA: TGTGCCAGCAGCTTAGTAGCCGGGAACACTGAAGCTTTCTTT.

Notes on this clone: One end of the junction varies from germline; a read error may be responsible. The chain employs TRBV7-7 and TRBJ2-1; the match to TRBD2 covers 10 bases. Germline V gene sequence: CDR1 SSHAT, CDR2 FNYEAQ (reference sequence). The CDR3 sequence is 16 residues long. In nucleotides, the CDR3 is TGTGCTAGCAGCTTGATAGCGGGAGGTCACTACAATGAGCAGTTCTTC. It specifies CASSLIAGGHYNEQFF.

The chain is built from TRBV7-9 and TRBJ2-3, with 7 bases fitting TRBD2. This CDR3 has 15 amino acids. The germline CDR1 and CDR2 sequences are SEHNR and FQNEAQ (reference sequence). Trimming at V came to 5 bases and at J to 4 bases, leaving 9 bases not matched to a gene. CDR3 coding DNA: TGTGCCAGCAGCCCATGGACTAGTCGATCAGATACGCAGTATTTT. This gives the protein CASSPWTSRSDTQYF.

CDR3 protein: CASSLSQGPNEKLFF. The CDR3 DNA follows: TGTGCCAGCAGTCTCTCCCAGGGCCCTAATGAAAAACTGTTTTTT. The V and J genes are TRBV6-5 and TRBJ1-4, with D perhaps TRBD1 (5 bases). Per the germline V gene, CDR1 is MNHEY and CDR2 is SVGAGI. This CDR3 is built from 15 residues. Trimming shortened V by 5 bases and J by 3 bases, and 13 bases separated the two germline ends.

The chain couples TRBV5-4 to TRBJ1-2; D is possibly TRBD1 (6 bases). This CDR3 comprises 14 residues. The V and J ends lost 2 bases and 0 bases respectively, with 8 bases between them. Per germline, CDR1 SGHNT and CDR2 YYREEE (reference sequence). For the CDR3, the DNA is TGTGCCAGCAGCTTACAGGGAACTAACTATGGCTACACCTTC. Translating gives CASSLQGTNYGYTF.

J is TRBJ1-2 and V is TRBV14; a possible D gene is TRBD1 (6 bases). The V end was cut by 4 bases, the J end by 2 bases, with 11 bases between. The CDR3 contains 14 residues. Germline loops: CDR1 SGHDN, CDR2 FVKESK. CDR3 protein: CASSRGPQNYGYTF. The CDR3, as DNA: TGTGCCAGCAGCCGGGGGCCCCAAAACTATGGCTACACCTTC.

The gene calls are TRBV9 and TRBJ2-7, with TRBD2 as a possible D gene (6 bases). This CDR3 comprises 16 residues. Trimming shortened V by 4 bases and J by 0 bases, and 17 bases separated the two germline ends. Per germline, CDR1 SGDLS and CDR2 YYNGEE. CDR3 protein: CASSPGAGTSSYEQYF. In DNA, the CDR3 is TGTGCCAGCAGCCCCGGGGCGGGGACCAGCTCCTACGAGCAGTACTTC.

This chain connects TRBV29-1 to TRBJ2-3, with 11 bases aligning to TRBD2. The CDR3 contains 15 residues. Germline V gene sequence: CDR1 SQVTM, CDR2 ANQGSEA. V was pared by 7 bases and J by 2 bases, with 8 bases of the junction left unmatched. The CDR3 nucleotides are TGCAGCGGTTCCCGACTAGCGGGGTACACAGATACGCAGTATTTT. Translating it yields CSGSRLAGYTDTQYF.

The V gene is TRBV7-2, the J gene TRBJ1-2; 7 nucleotides line up with TRBD1. Germline V gene data show CDR1 as SGHTA and CDR2 as FQGNSA. With 5 bases clipped from V and 2 bases from J, the junction kept 14 bases outside the gene matches. The CDR3 has 17 residues. CDR3 sequence: CASSPTLDRVPNYGYTF. The CDR3 bases are TGTGCCAGCAGCCCTACCTTAGACAGGGTACCGAACTATGGCTACACCTTC.

V usage is TRBV9 and J usage is TRBJ1-6, with TRBD1 identical over 7 bases. Per the germline V gene, CDR1 is SGDLS and CDR2 is YYNGEE. Germline trimming cut 3 bases from V and 0 bases from J; bases unmatched to any gene: 0. The CDR3 extends over 15 amino acids. CDR3 coding DNA: TGTGCCAGCAGCGCAGGGGGCTCCTATAATTCACCCCTCCACTTT. Translating it yields CASSAGGSYNSPLHF.

This rearrangement joins TRBV5-4 to TRBJ2-3, with no clear D. This CDR3 comprises 14 residues. The V gene's germline CDR1 is SGHNT and CDR2 YYREEE (reference sequence). V was shortened by 0 bases and J by 0 bases, with 5 bases between the two germline ends. The CDR3, as DNA: TGTGCCAGCAGCTTGGGAGGAAGCACAGATACGCAGTATTTT. Amino acid sequence: CASSLGGSTDTQYF.

The rearrangement joins TRBV4-2 to TRBJ2-3; 7 nucleotides line up with TRBD2. Germline trimming cut 5 bases from V and 2 bases from J; bases unmatched to any gene: 4. The CDR3 is 14 amino acids. CDR1 and CDR2 (germline): LGHNA, YNFKEQ. CDR3 protein: CASSGRESTDTQYF. The CDR3, as DNA: TGTGCCAGCAGCGGGCGGGAGTCCACAGATACGCAGTATTTT.

The rearrangement uses TRBV5-4 and TRBJ1-2; 10 positions agree with TRBD1. Trimming removed 4 bases from V and 5 bases from J; junction bases left unmatched: 11. The CDR3 totals 16 residues. Germline CDR1 reads SGHNT; CDR2 reads YYREEE (reference sequence). CDR3 DNA: TGTGCCAGCAGCCTGGCAGGAGGGGGACAGGGGTATGGCTACACCTTC. The encoded protein is CASSLAGGGQGYGYTF.

CDR3 sequence: CASRPGTGSKRKEQFF. Here the CDR3 DNA reads TGTGCCAGCAGACCCGGGACAGGGTCCAAAAGAAAGGAGCAGTTCTTC. The chain carries TRBV21-1 and TRBJ2-1; TRBD1, as called in the table, went unchecked against the DNA. TRBV21-1 is a listed pseudogene. CDR3 length: 16 residues.

V and J are TRBV18 and TRBJ2-7; TRBD1 agrees at 9 bases. The CDR3 totals 13 residues. Germline assignment: CDR1 KGHSH and CDR2 LQKENI. V lost 4 bases and J lost 5; bases outside the gene matches: 3. The DNA for the CDR3 is TGTGCCAGCTCACGGGGACAGGGCGACGAGCAGTACTTC. The encoded protein is CASSRGQGDEQYF.

This chain uses TRBV9 with TRBJ2-7, with D possibly matching TRBD1 (6 bases). V was pared by 4 bases and J by 0 bases, with 11 bases between. CDR3 length: 14 residues. CDR1 is SGDLS, CDR2 YYNGEE, per germline. Here the CDR3 reads CASSTGISSYEQYF. As DNA, the CDR3 is TGTGCCAGCAGCACAGGGATTAGCTCCTACGAGCAGTACTTC.

This rearrangement joins TRBV21-1 to TRBJ1-6; the table's TRBD1 call for D was not verified on the DNA. TRBV21-1 is noted as a pseudogene. The CDR3 is 15 amino acids. In DNA, the CDR3 is TGTGCCAGCAGCAAAGCTGGGACAGTGAGTTCACCCCTCCACTTT. Translated, it gives CASSKAGTVSSPLHF.

The chain employs TRBV3-1 (or the pseudogene TRBV3-2) and TRBJ2-7, with D maybe TRBD1 (7 bases). Per germline, CDR1 LGHDT and CDR2 YNNKEL (reference sequence). The CDR3 length is 14 residues. The V gene lost 7 bases and the J gene lost 5 bases, with 18 bases spanning the gap. CDR3 sequence reads: CASNRGSRDNEQYF. CDR3 sequence (DNA): TGTGCCAGCAACAGGGGCTCGCGGGACAACGAGCAGTACTTC.

This rearrangement joins TRBV29-1 to TRBJ1-1; 12 bases are shared with TRBD1. Germline loops: CDR1 SQVTM, CDR2 ANQGSEA. This CDR3 is 17 amino acids long. The CDR3 sequence: CSGQTGTGGGKNTEAFF. The CDR3 DNA sequence: TGCAGTGGACAAACCGGGACAGGGGGCGGGAAGAACACTGAAGCTTTCTTT. The entire variable domain, with the rest obtained from reference TRBV29-1 and TRBJ1-1, is as follows: SAVISQKPSRDICQRGTSLTIQCQVDSQVTMMFWYRQQPGQSLTLIATANQGSEATYESGFVIDKFPISRPNLTFSTLTVSNMSPEDSSIYLCSGQTGTGGGKNTEAFFGQGTRLTVV.

The chain couples TRBV5-1 to TRBJ1-4, with a possible D match to TRBD1 (6 bases). This CDR3 is 16 amino acids long. Per germline, CDR1 SGHRS and CDR2 YFSETQ. The germline V and J ends were trimmed by 3 bases and 0 bases, with 12 bases remaining between them. In DNA, the CDR3 is TGCGCCAGCAGCTACCCACAGGGAACAACTAATGAAAAACTGTTTTTT. Its protein is CASSYPQGTTNEKLFF.

The V call is TRBV30, the J call TRBJ1-4, with 8 positions matching TRBD1. Trimming at V came to 2 bases and at J to 7 bases, leaving 9 bases not matched to a gene. The germline gives CDR1 GTSNPN, CDR2 SVGIG (reference sequence). There are 15 residues in the CDR3. Here the CDR3 reads CAWSSSGTGTEKLFF. The CDR3 nucleotides are TGTGCCTGGAGTTCGTCCGGGACAGGAACTGAAAAACTGTTTTTT. Supplemented by reference TRBV30 and TRBJ1-4, the full variable domain reads SQTIHQWPATLVQPVGSPLSLECTVEGTSNPNLYWYRQAAGRGLQLLFYSVGIGQISSEVPQNLSASRPQDRQFILSSKKLLLSDSGFYLCAWSSSGTGTEKLFFGSGTQLSVL.

This clone was found a few times. The rearrangement links TRBV4-1 to TRBJ2-5, with 8 bases identical to TRBD1. With V trimmed by 3 bases and J by 3 bases, 6 bases remained unmatched. The CDR3 is 15 residues long. CDR1 and CDR2 (germline): MGHRA, YSYEKL. This CDR3 is CASSQGRTGKETQYF. Here the CDR3 DNA reads TGCGCCAGCAGCCAGGGTCGGACAGGGAAAGAGACCCAGTACTTC.

The chain employs TRBV7-9 and TRBJ1-1; D gene ambiguous. There are 14 residues in the CDR3. CDR1 SEHNR and CDR2 FQNEAQ come from the germline V gene (reference sequence). Trimming took 3 bases from V and 1 from J, leaving 9 bases between them. CDR3 amino acids: CASSLRSQNTEAFF. Here the CDR3 DNA reads TGTGCCAGCAGCTTGAGGTCACAGAACACTGAAGCTTTCTTT.

The rearrangement joins TRBV11-2 to TRBJ1-2; 7 nucleotides agree with TRBD1. Trimming removed 5 bases from V and 1 base from J; junction bases left unmatched: 1. Germline CDR1 SGHAT, CDR2 FQNNGV. The CDR3 sequence is 13 residues long. In nucleotides, the CDR3 is TGTGCCAGCAGCCGGGACAGTAACTATGGCTACACCTTC. It yields the protein CASSRDSNYGYTF.

Ten or more counts support this clone. The genes are TRBV7-2 and TRBJ2-3; perhaps TRBD2 as D (5 bases). The CDR3 contains 14 residues. The V gene lost 5 bases and the J gene lost 9 bases, with 18 bases spanning the gap. Per the germline V gene, CDR1 is SGHTA and CDR2 is FQGNSA. The CDR3 here is CASSPEGGKFTQYF. The CDR3 nucleotides read TGTGCCAGCAGCCCCGAGGGCGGCAAGTTCACGCAGTATTTT.

The CDR3 region is CASSSGTGDIEQFF. CDR3 nucleotides: TGTGCCAGCAGCTCCGGGACAGGGGACATTGAGCAGTTCTTC. The chain uses TRBV7-8 and TRBJ2-1, with 10 bases matching TRBD1. Germline trimming cut 4 bases from V and 9 bases from J; bases unmatched to any gene: 6. Germline V lookup: CDR1 SGHVS, CDR2 FQNEAQ. The CDR3 loop spans 14 amino acids.

The chain is built from TRBV19 and TRBJ1-4, with D possibly being TRBD1 (6 bases). Looked up from germline, CDR1 is LNHDA and CDR2 is SQIVND (reference sequence). There are 13 residues in the CDR3. The V end was cut by 7 bases, the J end by 3 bases, with 9 bases between. CDR3 sequence reads: CASKGDANEKLFF. The CDR3 coding sequence is TGTGCCAGTAAGGGGGACGCTAATGAAAAACTGTTTTTT.